This T cell receptor beta chain was retrieved from a study of T-cell reconstitution after alpha-beta-depleted transplantation in children listed by TCRdb under 2016. Concerning the study at large: Using TCR repertoire profiling, the study followed T-cell immune reconstitution in a quantitative way in children after TCRalphabeta/CD19-depleted allogeneic hematopoietic cell transplantation.

CDR1 is given as ENHRY and CDR2 as SYGVKD, both from the germline V gene. Ends trimmed: V by 0 bases, J by 8 bases; bases unmatched to a gene: 3. The CDR3 goes from the cysteine to the valine over 14 residues. Kept here is only the CDR3 DNA, which spans 42 bases and is read in frame from base 1. Remarks on this clonotype: There is no known antigen for this receptor. No per-base quality is available; no much larger clone lies one base away.

The receptor library was made with PCR. Instrument used: Illumina HiSeq 2500. TCR library preparation used molecular barcoding, with unique molecular identifiers applied to normalize quantification of the TCRbeta repertoire. TCRdb reworked the public reads: Q25 trimming with fastp, MiXCR clone assembly, productive beta chains retained. Rows merge per CDR3 protein into single entries with the most common DNA and genes. The sample records around 530,000 distinct CDR3 sequences, approximately 30% of which are singletons. 2% to 2.5% of the sample belongs to the ten largest clones. The rearranged segments are TRBV10-3 and TRBJ2-7; TRBD2 matches 11 bases in the middle. This TCR came from a human donor who donated a stem cell graft to a child with aplastic anemia. The specimen comprised PBMCs from the stem cell graft donor, sampled from the stem cell graft. CDR3 sequence: CAISESGTSGKQYV. In nucleotides, the sequence is TGTGCCATCAGTGAGTCGGGGACTAGCGGCAAGCAGTACGTC.